This TCR beta chain was recovered during a study of early T cells in non-severe SARS-CoV-2 infection. Across the whole study: Unsorted whole-blood RNA was sequenced in bulk, leaving chains unpaired. Study-wide results and caveats: Private and CD4 specificities were missed by VDJdb matching, which favored anti-spike CD8 responses.

Individual cDNA molecules were tagged with unique molecular identifiers. TCRdb re-called the 5' RACE reads through MiXCR, storing one row per CDR3 protein. The sample shows about 19,000 distinct CDR3 sequences, about 4% of them seen only once. This clonotype was seen at least ten times. What it binds is not known. CDR3 length equals 15 residues. After removal of 5 bases from V and 1 base from J, the junction contained 5 bases not matched to a gene. In germline, CDR1 is MNHEY, CDR2 SVGEGT. The origin of this receptor is an adult who was a healthcare worker with PCR-confirmed SARS-CoV-2 infection or an uninfected control (not recorded which). The V call is TRBV6-2 or TRBV6-3, the J call TRBJ2-5, with TRBD2 identical over 9 bases. Sequencing was performed on whole blood. In nucleotides, the CDR3 is TGTGCCAGCAGTCTAAGTAGCGGGGGCCAAGAGACCCAGTACTTC. It codes for CASSLSSGGQETQYF.